The T cell receptor beta chain described here comes from a study of identical twins. TCRdb used MiXCR to reprocess the 5' RACE reads, holding one entry per CDR3 protein. The sample has more than 600,000 distinct CDR3 sequences; roughly 20% are singletons. Only healthy Caucasians were included as donors. The study, taken as a whole, reports: Memory repertoires lacked the insertion deficit that abundant cord blood beta clonotypes showed.

This clonotype was counted a few times. Its specificity is not known. The germline V and J ends were trimmed by 4 bases and 2 bases, with 10 bases remaining between them. The CDR3 is made up of 13 amino acids. CDR1 is SQVTM, CDR2 ANQGSEA, per germline. The same sample was also used in a study of T cells expressing NK-cell markers. From that study: Most of the eight sequenced donors were classified as HCMV-seropositive, and one was classified as seronegative. As a fraction of CD8+ T cells, dominant NKG2C+ clonotypes reached roughly 1.0-7.0% in six or seven donors.

The sequenced sample was PBMCs. The chain has TRBV29-1 and TRBJ2-3, with a tentative D call TRBD2 (5 bases). The receptor's source is a woman aged 18 to 35 in good health. The CDR3 coding sequence is TGCAGCGTTGTGGCGGGCGACACAGATACGCAGTATTTT. Encoded protein: CSVVAGDTDTQYF.